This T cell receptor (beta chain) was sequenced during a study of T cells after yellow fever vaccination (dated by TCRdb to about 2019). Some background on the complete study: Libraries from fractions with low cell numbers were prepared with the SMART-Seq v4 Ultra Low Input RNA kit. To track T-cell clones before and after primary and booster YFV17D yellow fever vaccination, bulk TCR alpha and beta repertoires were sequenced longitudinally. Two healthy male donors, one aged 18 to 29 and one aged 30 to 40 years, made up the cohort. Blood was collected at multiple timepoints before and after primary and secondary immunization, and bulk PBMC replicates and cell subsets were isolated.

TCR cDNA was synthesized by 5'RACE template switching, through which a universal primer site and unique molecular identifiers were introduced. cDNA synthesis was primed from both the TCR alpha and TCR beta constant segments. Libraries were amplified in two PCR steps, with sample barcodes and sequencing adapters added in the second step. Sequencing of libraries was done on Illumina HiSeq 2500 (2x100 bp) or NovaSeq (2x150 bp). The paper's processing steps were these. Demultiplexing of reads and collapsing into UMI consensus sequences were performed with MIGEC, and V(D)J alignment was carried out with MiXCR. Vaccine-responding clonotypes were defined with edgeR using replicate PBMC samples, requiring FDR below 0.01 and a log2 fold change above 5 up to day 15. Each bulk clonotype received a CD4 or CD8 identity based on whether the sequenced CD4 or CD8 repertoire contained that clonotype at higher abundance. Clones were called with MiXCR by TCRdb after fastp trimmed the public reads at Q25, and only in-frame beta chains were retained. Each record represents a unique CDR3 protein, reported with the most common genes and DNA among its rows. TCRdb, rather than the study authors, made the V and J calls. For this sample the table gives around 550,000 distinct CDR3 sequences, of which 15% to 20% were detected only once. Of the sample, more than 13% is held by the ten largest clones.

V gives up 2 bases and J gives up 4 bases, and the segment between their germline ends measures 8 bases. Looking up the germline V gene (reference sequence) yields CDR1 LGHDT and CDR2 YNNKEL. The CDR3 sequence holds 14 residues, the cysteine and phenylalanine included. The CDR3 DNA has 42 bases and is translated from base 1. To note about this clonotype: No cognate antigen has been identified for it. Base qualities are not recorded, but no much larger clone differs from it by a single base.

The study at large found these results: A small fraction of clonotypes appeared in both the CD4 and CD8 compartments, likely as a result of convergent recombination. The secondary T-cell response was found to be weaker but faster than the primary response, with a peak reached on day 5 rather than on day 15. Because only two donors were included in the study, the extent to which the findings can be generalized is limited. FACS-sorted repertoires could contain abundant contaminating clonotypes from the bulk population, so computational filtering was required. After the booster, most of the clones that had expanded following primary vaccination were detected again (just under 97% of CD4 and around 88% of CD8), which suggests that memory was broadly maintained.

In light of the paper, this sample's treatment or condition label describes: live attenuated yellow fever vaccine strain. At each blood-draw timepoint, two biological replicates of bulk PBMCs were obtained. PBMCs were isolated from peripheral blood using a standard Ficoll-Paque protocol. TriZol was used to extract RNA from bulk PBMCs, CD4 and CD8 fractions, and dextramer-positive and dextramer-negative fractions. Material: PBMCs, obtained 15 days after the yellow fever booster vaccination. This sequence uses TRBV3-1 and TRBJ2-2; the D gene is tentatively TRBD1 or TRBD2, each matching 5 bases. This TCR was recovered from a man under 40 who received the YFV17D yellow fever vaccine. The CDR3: CASSQRGPTGELFF. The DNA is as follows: TGTGCCAGCAGCCAACGGGGACCCACCGGGGAGCTGTTTTTT.